The sequence of this T cell receptor beta chain was determined in a study of T cell responses to AZD1222 COVID-19 vaccine. The V gene's germline CDR1 is SEHNR and CDR2 FQNEAQ (reference sequence). This CDR3 comprises 12 residues. V lost 3 bases, J lost 7 bases, and 9 bases lay in between. The assay was immunoSEQ multiplex PCR, and TCRdb's table has in-frame clones only and misses some. The table has 100,000 to 150,000 clones, around 90% seen once. Comment on this clone: Its specificity is not known.

Findings and limits, study-wide: Clonal diversity was possibly underestimated, and the donors were mostly white British, with more females. Close to half of all spike-specific TCRs reportedly target regions of the variants that are unmutated.

The TCR sequence derives from an adult in good health. The source was peripheral blood, collected on day 0 of AZD1222 vaccination. The V gene is TRBV7-9, the J gene TRBJ1-1; D is undetermined. The CDR3 reads CASSFGDVEAFF. DNA for the CDR3: TGTGCCAGCAGCTTTGGTGACGTTGAAGCTTTCTTT.